This T cell receptor (beta chain) was identified in a study of blood T cell repertoires in COVID-19. Only one count was recorded for this clone. In the authors' methods: Quantification of nucleated cells was approximated via reference gene primer amplification. The protocol was immunoSEQ multiplex PCR, while the TCRdb copy is restricted to in-frame clones and leaves out a portion. V, J and clone size reflect that table, while D and trimming were determined from the DNA. The repertoire holds some 150,000 clones, with around four fifths as singletons. This CDR3 is built from 13 residues. Germline V lookup: CDR1 SGHKS, CDR2 YYEKEE (reference sequence). The ends were cut back, 1 base at V and 2 bases at J, with 6 bases in the middle. Those enrolled in Seattle joined during active infection and were followed longitudinally afterward.

This chain links TRBV5-5 with TRBJ2-5; D uncertain. Material for sequencing was peripheral blood. The TCR comes from a woman between 65 and 79 years old with COVID-19, enrolled during active disease. This CDR3 reads CASSLTEQETQYF. The CDR3 region has the DNA TGTGCCAGCAGCTTGACAGAACAAGAGACCCAGTACTTC.